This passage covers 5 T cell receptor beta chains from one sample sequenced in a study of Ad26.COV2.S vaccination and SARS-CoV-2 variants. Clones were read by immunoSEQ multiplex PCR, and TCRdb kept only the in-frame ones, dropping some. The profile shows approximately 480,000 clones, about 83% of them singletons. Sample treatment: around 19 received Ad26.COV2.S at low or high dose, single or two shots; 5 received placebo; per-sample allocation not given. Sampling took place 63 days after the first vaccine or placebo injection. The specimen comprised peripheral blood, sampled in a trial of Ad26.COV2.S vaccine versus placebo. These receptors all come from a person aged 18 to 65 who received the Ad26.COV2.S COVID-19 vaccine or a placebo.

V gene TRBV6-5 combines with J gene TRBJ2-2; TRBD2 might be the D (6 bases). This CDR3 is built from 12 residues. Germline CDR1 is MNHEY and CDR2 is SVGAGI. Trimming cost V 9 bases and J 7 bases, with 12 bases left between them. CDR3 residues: CASRRAGGELFF. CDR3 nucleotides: TGTGCCAGTCGGAGGGCAGGCGGGGAGCTGTTTTTT.

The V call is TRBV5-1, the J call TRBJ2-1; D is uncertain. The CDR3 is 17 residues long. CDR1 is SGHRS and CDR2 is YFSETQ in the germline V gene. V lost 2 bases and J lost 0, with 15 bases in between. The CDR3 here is CASSFLRASSSYNEQFF. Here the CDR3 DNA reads TGCGCCAGCAGCTTCCTTCGGGCGTCGAGCTCCTACAATGAGCAGTTCTTC. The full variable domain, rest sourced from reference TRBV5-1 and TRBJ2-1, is KAGVTQTPRYLIKTRGQQVTLSCSPISGHRSVSWYQQTPGQGLQFLFEYFSETQRNKGNFPGRFSGRQFSNSRSEMNVSTLELGDSALYLCASSFLRASSSYNEQFFGPGTRLTVL.

The CDR3 region has the DNA TGCGCCAGCAGCTTGATAGCGGGAGGGAGCAATGAGCAGTTCTTC. This gives the protein CASSLIAGGSNEQFF. The chain uses TRBV5-1 and TRBJ2-1; 11 bases are shared with TRBD2. Germline V gene data show CDR1 as SGHRS and CDR2 as YFSETQ. J lost 6 bases, V lost 1 base, and 3 bases had no gene match. The length of the CDR3 is 15 residues.

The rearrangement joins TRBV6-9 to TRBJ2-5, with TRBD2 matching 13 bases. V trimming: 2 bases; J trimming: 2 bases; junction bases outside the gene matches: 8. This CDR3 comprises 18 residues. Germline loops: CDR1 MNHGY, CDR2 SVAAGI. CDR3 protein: CASSYNWGLAGIQETQYF. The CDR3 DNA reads TGTGCCAGCAGTTATAATTGGGGACTAGCGGGGATACAAGAGACCCAGTACTTC.

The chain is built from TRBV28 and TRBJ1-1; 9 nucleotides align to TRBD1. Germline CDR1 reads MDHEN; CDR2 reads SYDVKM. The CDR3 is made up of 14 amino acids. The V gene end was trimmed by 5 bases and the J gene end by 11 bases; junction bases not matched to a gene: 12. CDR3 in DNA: TGTGCCAGCAGTCCAACCACAGGGGGCAGTTTGGCTTTCTTT. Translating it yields CASSPTTGGSLAFF.